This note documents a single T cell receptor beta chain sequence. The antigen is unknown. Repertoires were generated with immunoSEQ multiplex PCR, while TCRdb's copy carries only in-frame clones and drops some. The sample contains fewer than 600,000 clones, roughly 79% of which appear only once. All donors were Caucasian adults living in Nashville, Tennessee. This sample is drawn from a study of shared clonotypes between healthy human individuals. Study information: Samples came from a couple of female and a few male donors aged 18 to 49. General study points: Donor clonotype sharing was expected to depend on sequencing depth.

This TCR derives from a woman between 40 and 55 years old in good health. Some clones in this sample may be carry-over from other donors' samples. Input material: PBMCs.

CDR3 region: CASSLYGPAGQPNTEAFF. The CDR3 bases are TGTGCCAGCAGCTTGTATGGTCCAGCGGGGCAGCCGAACACTGAAGCTTTCTTT. The V call is TRBV5-4, the J call TRBJ1-1, with D possibly matching TRBD1 (5 bases). Germline CDR1 reads SGHNT; CDR2 reads YYREEE (reference sequence). CDR3 length equals 18 residues. V was clipped by 1 base and J by 1 base, with 20 bases between them.